The next 29 T cell receptor beta chains were all read from a single sample in a study of naive and memory T cell subsets. Which antigens these TCRs recognize remains unknown. Study findings and constraints: Especially in CD8 cells, naive repertoires contained a few larger clonotypes, possibly CD45RA-re-expressing memory cells.

Two oligonucleotides, mixed equimolar, formed the beta constant-region primer covering TRBC1 and TRBC2. Ligated cDNA was amplified by four rounds of PCR with nested alpha and beta constant-region primers and SP2. TCRdb reanalysed the UMI-ligation and nested PCR reads using MiXCR and keeps one entry per CDR3 protein. The sample lists around 140,000 distinct CDR3 sequences, approximately 21% occurring once. The sample comprised naive CD8+ T cells from blood. Every receptor here comes from a human donor in good health.

The gene calls are TRBV4-1 and TRBJ1-1, with D unclear. There are 14 residues in the CDR3. Germline V CDR1 and CDR2: MGHRA, YSYEKL. Trimming cost V 3 bases and J 10 bases, with 18 bases left between them. The CDR3 reads CASSHPTAPNGAFF. The DNA of the CDR3 is TGCGCCAGCAGCCATCCCACAGCGCCCAATGGAGCTTTCTTT.

This clonotype was seen a handful of times. The rearrangement uses TRBV4-2 and TRBJ2-1; 9 bases agree with TRBD2. J lost 5 bases, V lost 1 base, and 3 bases had no gene match. CDR3 length: 15 amino acids. The V gene's germline CDR1 is LGHNA and CDR2 YNFKEQ. CDR3 protein: CASSQASGVHNEQFF. CDR3 bases: TGTGCCAGCAGCCAAGCTAGCGGGGTACACAATGAGCAGTTCTTC.

The rearrangement uses TRBV29-1 and TRBJ2-7, with 7 bases fitting TRBD1. The ends lost 6 bases at V and 3 bases at J; junction bases unmatched: 17. In germline, CDR1 is SQVTM, CDR2 ANQGSEA. This CDR3 region has 16 residues. CDR3 DNA sequence: TGCAGCGTGGCCGAACCGGACAGGTCGTCAAACTACGAGCAGTACTTC. Its protein product is CSVAEPDRSSNYEQYF.

The chain joins TRBV6-1 to TRBJ2-1; D gene uncertain. Germline values: CDR1 MNHNS, CDR2 SASEGT. Trimming removed 8 bases at V and 0 bases at J, with 11 bases between. The CDR3 totals 14 residues. CDR3 DNA: TGTGCCAGCTGTCTTTCAGGCTCCTACAATGAGCAGTTCTTC. Its translation is CASCLSGSYNEQFF.

This clonotype was counted many times. V usage is TRBV28 and J usage is TRBJ1-3; TRBD1 agrees at 8 bases. CDR1 and CDR2 from the germline V gene are MDHEN and SYDVKM. V was pared by 6 bases and J by 1 base, with 8 bases of the junction left unmatched. The CDR3 covers 16 residues. The CDR3: CASRPQGEVSGNTIYF. In DNA, the CDR3 is TGTGCCAGCAGGCCACAGGGGGAGGTATCTGGAAACACCATATATTTT.

V usage is TRBV5-1 and J usage is TRBJ2-2, with D maybe TRBD1 (5 bases). In germline, CDR1 is SGHRS, CDR2 YFSETQ. The CDR3 sequence is 17 residues long. Trimming removed 5 bases at V and 2 bases at J, with 19 bases between. Here the CDR3 DNA reads TGCGCCAGCAGGCCCTATGGGGCGGAGTTAAACACCGGGGAGCTGTTTTTT. Translation gives CASRPYGAELNTGELFF.

The chain employs TRBV7-8 and TRBJ2-7; 8 bases fit TRBD2. In germline, CDR1 is SGHVS, CDR2 FQNEAQ. Germline trimming cut 5 bases from V and 2 bases from J; bases unmatched to any gene: 8. This CDR3 region has 15 residues. In DNA, the CDR3 is TGTGCCAGCAGCCAACTTAGCGGGACAACCTACGAGCAGTACTTC. It specifies CASSQLSGTTYEQYF.

The rearrangement uses TRBV29-1 and TRBJ2-7; possibly TRBD2 for D (6 bases). CDR1 and CDR2 from the germline V gene are SQVTM and ANQGSEA. Trimming left V 5 bases short and J 2 bases short, with 13 bases between. This CDR3 comprises 13 residues. CDR3 coding DNA: TGCAGCGTTTCCGGGACTTTCACCTACGAGCAGTACTTC. Translated, it gives CSVSGTFTYEQYF.

The rearrangement uses TRBV9 and TRBJ2-3; D is uncertain. V was trimmed by 0 bases and J by 6 bases, leaving 11 bases between them. The CDR3 loop spans 14 amino acids. Germline V lookup: CDR1 SGDLS, CDR2 YYNGEE. CDR3 DNA sequence: TGTGCCAGCAGCGTAGAAATCTCAACCGATACGCAGTATTTT. This encodes CASSVEISTDTQYF.

This clonotype showed up just a few times. The chain couples TRBV27 to TRBJ1-6; D is undetermined. V lost 3 bases to trimming and J lost 9 bases, with 12 bases between them. The CDR3 covers 14 residues. From germline, CDR1 is MNHEY and CDR2 SMNVEV (reference sequence). In DNA form, the CDR3 reads TGTGCCAGCAGTTTGGACGCTGGTAGTTCACCCCTCCACTTT. Its translation: CASSLDAGSSPLHF.

This clonotype appeared a few times. V gene TRBV7-2 combines with J gene TRBJ1-2; tentatively, D is TRBD1 (5 bases). Germline V gene data show CDR1 as SGHTA and CDR2 as FQGNSA. The CDR3 has 15 amino acids. V was trimmed by 3 bases and J by 4 bases, leaving 15 bases between them. Here the CDR3 reads CASSLGRDGPYGYTF. CDR3 nucleotides: TGTGCCAGCAGCTTGGGAAGGGACGGGCCCTATGGCTACACCTTC.

The sample holds a few counts of this clonotype. This rearrangement joins TRBV28 to TRBJ2-7; D remains ambiguous. Germline-derived CDR1 and CDR2 are MDHEN and SYDVKM. Trimming removed 6 bases at V and 4 bases at J, with 19 bases between. The length of the CDR3 is 15 residues. CDR3 DNA sequence: TGTGCCAGCAGCCCTGAGTTCCGGGCCCCGTACGAGCAGTACTTC. Translated, it gives CASSPEFRAPYEQYF.

V usage is TRBV4-1 and J usage is TRBJ1-2, with 7 positions matching TRBD1. The V gene's germline CDR1 is MGHRA and CDR2 YSYEKL. With 3 bases clipped from V and 4 bases from J, the junction kept 5 bases outside the gene matches. The CDR3 is 14 amino acids. The chain's CDR3 is CASSQETGSYGYTF. In DNA form, the CDR3 reads TGCGCCAGCAGCCAGGAGACAGGGAGCTATGGCTACACCTTC.

The chain has TRBV28 and TRBJ2-3, with TRBD1 as a possible D gene (5 bases). Germline assignment: CDR1 MDHEN and CDR2 SYDVKM. V was shortened by 5 bases and J by 0 bases, with 9 bases between the two germline ends. The CDR3 has 14 amino acids. In nucleotides, the CDR3 is TGTGCCAGCAGTCGGACACTTAGCACAGATACGCAGTATTTT. It codes for CASSRTLSTDTQYF.

This chain links TRBV5-1 with TRBJ1-1; TRBD1 aligns across 9 bases. CDR3 size: 15 residues. Unmatched junction bases numbered 7, after V lost 4 bases and J lost 3 bases. Per the germline V gene, CDR1 is SGHRS and CDR2 is YFSETQ. CDR3 nucleotide sequence: TGCGCCAGCAGCCCGGGACAGGGAGGCGACACTGAAGCTTTCTTT. It specifies CASSPGQGGDTEAFF. Full variable domain (missing parts from reference TRBV5-1 and TRBJ1-1): KAGVTQTPRYLIKTRGQQVTLSCSPISGHRSVSWYQQTPGQGLQFLFEYFSETQRNKGNFPGRFSGRQFSNSRSEMNVSTLELGDSALYLCASSPGQGGDTEAFFGQGTRLTVV.

This clonotype was counted only a few times. This sequence joins TRBV3-1 and TRBJ1-2; no definite D call. This CDR3 region has 17 residues. Germline CDR1 LGHDT, CDR2 YNNKEL (reference sequence). The ends were cut back, 1 base at V and 4 bases at J, with 19 bases in the middle. DNA of the CDR3: TGTGCCAGCAGCCAAGTCCCCCCTGGCCCTCTCAGCTATGGCTACACCTTC. Protein sequence: CASSQVPPGPLSYGYTF.

This clonotype has more than one count but fewer than ten. The chain employs TRBV6-2 or TRBV6-3 and TRBJ2-1; D is possibly TRBD2 (6 bases). This CDR3 is built from 14 residues. The V and J ends lost 11 bases and 5 bases respectively, with 19 bases between them. Germline-derived CDR1 and CDR2 are MNHEY and SVGEGT. DNA for the CDR3: TGTGCCGTCTGGGTCGGGACTCTCAACAATGAGCAGTTCTTC. It specifies CAVWVGTLNNEQFF.

The table lists this clonotype with a few counts. The CDR3 here is CASSPGQGATDTQYF. DNA for the CDR3: TGTGCCAGCAGCCCAGGACAGGGGGCCACAGATACGCAGTATTTT. The chain uses TRBV28 and TRBJ2-3; 11 nucleotides agree with TRBD1. The CDR3 has 15 residues. V shed 6 bases and J 2 bases; nucleotides not matched to a gene: 4. Germline assignment: CDR1 MDHEN and CDR2 SYDVKM.

This clonotype was seen a handful of times. This rearrangement joins TRBV6-5 to TRBJ2-5; D gene unclear. Trimming stripped 5 bases from V and 5 bases from J, with 18 bases between. CDR3 length: 15 residues. Germline-derived CDR1 and CDR2 are MNHEY and SVGAGI. The CDR3 region is CASSPTPNIGETQYF. The CDR3 nucleotides are TGTGCCAGCAGTCCGACTCCAAACATTGGGGAGACCCAGTACTTC.

V is TRBV2 and J is TRBJ1-4; D is uncertain. The CDR3 sequence is 15 residues long. Per germline, CDR1 SNHLY and CDR2 FYNNEI. Trimming removed 8 bases at V and 8 bases at J, with 21 bases between. The CDR3 sequence is CASAMIAFGPEKLFF. CDR3 coding DNA: TGTGCCAGCGCTATGATAGCCTTCGGTCCCGAAAAACTGTTTTTT.

The J gene is TRBJ2-7, the V gene TRBV4-3, with a weak D call TRBD1 (6 bases). The ends were cut back, 4 bases at V and 0 bases at J, with 13 bases in the middle. Germline V gives CDR1 LGHNA, CDR2 YSLEER. The CDR3 totals 15 residues. This chain's CDR3 is CASSLGRDTSYEQYF. CDR3 in DNA: TGCGCCAGCAGCCTAGGCCGGGACACCTCCTACGAGCAGTACTTC.

This clonotype was picked up a small number of times. The rearrangement uses TRBV29-1 and TRBJ2-3; 8 bases line up with TRBD2. This CDR3 region has 14 residues. V shed 6 bases and J 0 bases; nucleotides not matched to a gene: 5. Germline V gene sequence: CDR1 SQVTM, CDR2 ANQGSEA. The CDR3 here is CSVATSGSTDTQYF. In DNA form, the CDR3 reads TGCAGCGTAGCAACTAGCGGTAGCACAGATACGCAGTATTTT.

J is TRBJ1-5 and V is TRBV12-3 or TRBV12-4; D uncertain. This CDR3 region has 14 residues. Deletions cut 4 bases from V and 1 base from J, with 8 bases between. Here the CDR3 DNA reads TGTGCCAGCAGTTCAAGTTTAAGCAATCAGCCCCAGCATTTT. Its protein product is CASSSSLSNQPQHF.

Only a few counts were recorded for this clonotype. The rearrangement joins TRBV13 to TRBJ2-1, with D possibly TRBD1 on 5 matching bases. V was trimmed by 3 bases and J by 7 bases, leaving 13 bases between them. In germline, CDR1 is PRHDT, CDR2 FYEKMQ (reference sequence). The CDR3 loop spans 14 amino acids. The CDR3 protein is CASSLTVLRNEQFF. CDR3 sequence (DNA): TGTGCCAGCAGCTTGACAGTGCTACGAAATGAGCAGTTCTTC.

The J gene is TRBJ2-1, the V gene TRBV7-8, with 7 bases aligning to TRBD2. Germline V lookup: CDR1 SGHVS, CDR2 FQNEAQ. The CDR3 extends over 15 amino acids. The V gene end was trimmed by 2 bases and the J gene end by 6 bases; junction bases not matched to a gene: 7. CDR3: CASSLIARELNEQFF. Here the CDR3 DNA reads TGTGCCAGCAGCTTAATTGCGCGGGAGCTCAATGAGCAGTTCTTC.

The J gene is TRBJ1-5, the V gene TRBV19; tentatively, D is TRBD1 (5 bases). The CDR3 extends over 16 amino acids. Deletions cut 3 bases from V and 6 bases from J, with 18 bases between. Germline CDR1 reads LNHDA; CDR2 reads SQIVND (reference sequence). CDR3: CASSIWATAGSQPQHF. The CDR3 DNA is TGTGCCAGTAGTATCTGGGCGACAGCGGGGAGTCAGCCCCAGCATTTT.

This clonotype was counted a single time. A much larger clone lies a single base off, so this may be a read error. V is TRBV27 and J is TRBJ2-7; no clear D. The CDR3 runs 13 residues. Trimming removed 3 bases from V and 3 bases from J, with 9 bases in between. Per the germline V gene, CDR1 is MNHEY and CDR2 is SMNVEV (reference sequence). This chain's CDR3 is CASSLAEDYEQYF. CDR3 sequence (DNA): TGTGCCAGCAGTTTGGCAGAGGACTACGAGCAGTACTTC.

This clonotype has at least ten counts. The chain couples TRBV2 to TRBJ2-3; TRBD2 agrees at 7 bases. Looked up from germline, CDR1 is SNHLY and CDR2 is FYNNEI. The junction had 5 bases not matched to a gene; V was cut back by 0 bases and J by 2 bases. This CDR3 is built from 16 residues. The CDR3 bases are TGTGCCAGCAGTGAAGCTTCGGGAGGAAACACAGATACGCAGTATTTT. This sequence encodes CASSEASGGNTDTQYF.

The rearrangement joins TRBV7-9 to TRBJ2-2; D call uncertain. V was trimmed by 4 bases and J by 6 bases, leaving 12 bases between them. Germline V gives CDR1 SEHNR, CDR2 FQNEAQ (reference sequence). This CDR3 is 14 amino acids long. DNA of the CDR3: TGTGCCAGCAGCTCCCCCTGGGGTCCCGGGGAGCTGTTTTTT. It codes for CASSSPWGPGELFF.